This is a list of T cell receptor beta chains from one sample in a study of vaccination and CD4 T cells after COVID-19. TCRdb reprocessed the PCR reads via MiXCR and lists one record per CDR3 protein. This table holds fewer than 20,000 distinct CDR3 sequences, more than 50% found once. These receptors' antigens are unknown. Input material: CD4+ T cells from blood, cultured in vitro. Source of these receptors: a human donor who had recovered from COVID-19. The CDR3 runs from the conserved cysteine through the conserved F or W. The D gene is left open where the match is weak. Rows may omit the clone size; those that give it use once, few, many or a size class.

cdr3_length	clone_size	v_call	d_call	j_call	cdr3_nt	cdr3_aa
14	.	TRBV20-1	TRBD2	TRBJ2-7	TGCAGTGCTAGACCCCAGCGGGGGGCCTACGAGCAGTACTTC	CSARPQRGAYEQYF
14	.	TRBV19	TRBD2	TRBJ2-5	TGTGCCAGTAGGACTAGCGGGACCCAATTGGCCCAGTACTTC	CASRTSGTQLAQYF
15	.	TRBV28	TRBD1	TRBJ1-2	TGTGCCAGCAGCCATTCGACAGGGGCGGCCTATGGCTACACCTTC	CASSHSTGAAYGYTF
14	.	TRBV29-1	TRBD1	TRBJ2-5	TGCAGCGTGACTTTCGGACAGGGGGTCGAGACCCAGTACTTC	CSVTFGQGVETQYF
16	.	TRBV6-1	TRBD1	TRBJ2-3	TGTGCCAGCAGGAGGACCGGGACAGGGGTGAAAGATACGCAGTATTTT	CASRRTGTGVKDTQYF
12	few	TRBV20-1	.	TRBJ2-3	TGCAGTGCACAAAGGGAAAGAGATACGCAGTATTTT	CSAQRERDTQYF
14	.	TRBV30	TRBD1	TRBJ2-5	TGTGCCTGGAGTGTACTGGGACAGATGAAGACCCAGTACTTC	CAWSVLGQMKTQYF
14	few	TRBV7-3	.	TRBJ1-1	TGTGCCAGCAGCTTAAAGGCCGGTAACACTGAAGCTTTCTTT	CASSLKAGNTEAFF
13	.	TRBV12-5	TRBD2	TRBJ2-5	TGTGCTAGTGGTACGGACGGGGGGGAGATCCAGTACTTC	CASGTDGGEIQYF
14	.	TRBV30	.	TRBJ1-2	TGTGCCTGGAGTCCACCCGACGTGAAAGCAGGCTACACCTTC	CAWSPPDVKAGYTF
16	.	TRBV6-5	TRBD1	TRBJ1-5	TGTGCCAGCAGTTCCAGTATTACAGGGGGCAATCAGCCCCAGCATTTT	CASSSSITGGNQPQHF
15	.	TRBV5-1	TRBD2	TRBJ2-3	TGCGCCAGCAGCACGACTAGCGGGAGCCCAGATACGCAGTATTTT	CASSTTSGSPDTQYF
13	.	TRBV7-9	TRBD1	TRBJ2-7	TGTGCCAGCAGCTCCCAGACAGGGGAAGAGCAGTACTTC	CASSSQTGEEQYF
14	.	TRBV20-1	.	TRBJ2-1	TGCAGTGCTAGACGGGGAGCAGCCTACAATGAGCAGTTCTTC	CSARRGAAYNEQFF
15	.	TRBV6-1	TRBD2	TRBJ2-1	TGTGCCAGCAGTAAAGGACTAGCGTTGTACAATGAGCAGTTCTTC	CASSKGLALYNEQFF
16	.	TRBV12-3/TRBV12-4	.	TRBJ2-7	TGTGCCAGCAGTTTAGCGCGGATAAAAAGGCAGGACGAGCAGTACTTC	CASSLARIKRQDEQYF
13	.	TRBV28	.	TRBJ1-1	TGTGCCACGACCATTCCCAGGCACACTGAAGCTTTCTTT	CATTIPRHTEAFF
16	.	TRBV7-3	TRBD1	TRBJ2-1	TGTGCCAGCAGCCTCAGACAGGGTGGGATTGGGAATGAGCAGTTCTTC	CASSLRQGGIGNEQFF
13	few	TRBV20-1	.	TRBJ2-2	TGCAGTGCTAGAGAGAGACAGGACGGGGAGCTGTTTTTT	CSARERQDGELFF
13	.	TRBV7-6	TRBD2	TRBJ2-5	TGTGCCAGCAGTTCCGGGACTAGAGAGACCCAGTACTTC	CASSSGTRETQYF
12	few	TRBV20-1	.	TRBJ2-1	TGCAGTGCTAGGTTGTTTTCTGAGGAGCAGTTCTTC	CSARLFSEEQFF
14	few	TRBV30	.	TRBJ2-5	TGTGCCTGGAGTTCCCTAGGGCCCCGTGAGTCCCAGTACTTC	CAWSSLGPRESQYF
13	.	TRBV7-6	.	TRBJ2-5	TGTGCCAGCAGCTTAGGATCTGGGGAGACCCAGTACTTC	CASSLGSGETQYF
14	few	TRBV6-1	.	TRBJ1-5	TGTGCCAGCAGGGGGCCACAGGGCAATCAGCCCCAGCATTTT	CASRGPQGNQPQHF
14	.	TRBV10-2	.	TRBJ1-5	TGCGCCAGCAGTGAGTCGATTAGCAATCAGCCCCAGCATTTT	CASSESISNQPQHF
13	.	TRBV19	TRBD1	TRBJ2-5	TGTGCCAGTACCCTTGGACAGGGTATGACCCAGTACTTC	CASTLGQGMTQYF
15	.	TRBV7-9	TRBD2	TRBJ2-7	TGTGCCAGCAGCCCCACTAGCGGGAGGGTTTTCGAGCAGTACTTC	CASSPTSGRVFEQYF
12	.	TRBV28	.	TRBJ1-1	TGTGCCAGCAGTTTACAGGGGACTGAAGCTTTCTTT	CASSLQGTEAFF
15	.	TRBV12-5	TRBD2	TRBJ2-7	TGTGCCAGCACCCCGACTAGCGGGACTTTTGGCGAGCAGTACTTC	CASTPTSGTFGEQYF
15	.	TRBV5-1	.	TRBJ1-2	TGCGCCAGCACCCCCTTCACAGAGGGACACTATGGCTACACCTTC	CASTPFTEGHYGYTF
14	.	TRBV19	.	TRBJ2-1	TGTGCCAGTAGTATGGTAGGGTTGAGCAATGAGCAGTTCTTC	CASSMVGLSNEQFF
13	few	TRBV6-1	.	TRBJ1-2	TGTGCCAGCACTCCGACAGGAGTCTATGGCTACACCTTC	CASTPTGVYGYTF
14	.	TRBV7-8	.	TRBJ1-3	TGTGCCAGCAGACGTCGGTCGGATGGAAACACCATATATTTT	CASRRRSDGNTIYF
15	.	TRBV18	.	TRBJ2-6	TGTGCCAGCTCACCACGGCTGGGCGGGGCCAACGTCCTGACTTTC	CASSPRLGGANVLTF
15	.	TRBV7-2	.	TRBJ1-5	TGTGCCAGCAGCTTAGCGGCAACCGAAAGTCAGCCCCAGCATTTT	CASSLAATESQPQHF
14	.	TRBV6-1	.	TRBJ2-3	TGTGCCAGCAGTGAATGGAGGGGGCAAGATACGCAGTATTTT	CASSEWRGQDTQYF
14	few	TRBV6-1	TRBD2	TRBJ2-3	TGTGCCAGCAAGGCGGGAGGGCCGACAGATACGCAGTATTTT	CASKAGGPTDTQYF
14	.	TRBV19	.	TRBJ1-1	TGTGCCAGTAGTAGGAGGGAAGGGAACACTGAAGCTTTCTTT	CASSRREGNTEAFF
14	.	TRBV11-2	.	TRBJ2-7	TGTGCCAGCAGCAAGGATGGCAGGCCCTACGAGCAGTACTTC	CASSKDGRPYEQYF
16	.	TRBV20-1	TRBD2	TRBJ2-1	TGCAGTGCTAAGCTAGCGGGAGGGCTATTCTACAATGAGCAGTTCTTC	CSAKLAGGLFYNEQFF
17	.	TRBV6-1	TRBD2	TRBJ2-5	TGTGCCAGCAGTGAAGGTAGAACTAGCGGGTACCAAGAGACCCAGTACTTC	CASSEGRTSGYQETQYF
17	few	TRBV18	TRBD2	TRBJ2-5	TGTGCCAGCTCACCACTCGCGGGGGGAGGGCCTGGAGAGACCCAGTACTTC	CASSPLAGGGPGETQYF
14	.	TRBV7-9	TRBD1	TRBJ1-2	TGTGCCAGCAGCCCGGGACAGAGTGTCTATGGCTACACCTTC	CASSPGQSVYGYTF
15	few	TRBV20-1	.	TRBJ1-3	TGCAGTGCTAGTCGGAGCATCTTCTCTGGAAACACCATATATTTT	CSASRSIFSGNTIYF
16	few	TRBV6-1	TRBD1	TRBJ1-2	TGTGCCAGCAGTGGCCTCGGACAGGGATCCAACTATGGCTACACCTTC	CASSGLGQGSNYGYTF
15	few	TRBV7-2	TRBD1	TRBJ1-2	TGTGCCAGCAGCTTGGGACAGGGGGCCGGTTATGGCTACACCTTC	CASSLGQGAGYGYTF
16	.	TRBV15	.	TRBJ2-5	TGTGCCACCAGCAGAGATTACGGGTTATCCCAAGAGACCCAGTACTTC	CATSRDYGLSQETQYF
13	.	TRBV20-1	.	TRBJ2-5	TGCAGTGCGACGTGGGCGGACGGGGAGACCCAGTACTTC	CSATWADGETQYF
16	.	TRBV7-3	.	TRBJ2-7	TGTGCCAGCAGCTTATCGACAGGGGCGGGAGAAGGCGAGCAGTACTTC	CASSLSTGAGEGEQYF
14	.	TRBV6-1	.	TRBJ1-2	TGTGCCAGCAGTCTAGGTACAGGAACCTCTGGCTACACCTTC	CASSLGTGTSGYTF
13	.	TRBV7-2	.	TRBJ2-7	TGTGCCAGCAGCTTAGATAGGGCTGGAGAGCAGTACTTC	CASSLDRAGEQYF
16	.	TRBV19	.	TRBJ1-5	TGTGCCAGTAGTATAGTTGGCCTCACGGGCAATCAGCCCCAGCATTTT	CASSIVGLTGNQPQHF
11	.	TRBV20-1	.	TRBJ1-1	TGCAGTGCCCCCGCGGGGACTGAAGCTTTCTTT	CSAPAGTEAFF
11	.	TRBV29-1	TRBD1	TRBJ1-1	TGCAGCGTGGGAGACAGGGGGCAAGCTTTCTTT	CSVGDRGQAFF